Following are 2 T cell receptor beta chains from one sample sequenced in a study of T cells in Graves' hyperthyroidism and ophthalmopathy. TCR beta CDR3 region amplification was performed from RNA transcripts. A first-round RT-PCR of the TCR CDR3 used the HTBI primer set. TCRdb fed the multiplex PCR reads into MiXCR, producing one record per CDR3 protein. Of approximately 400,000 distinct CDR3 sequences listed, about a sixth were seen once; the top ten hold almost 8%. Source material: blood. The receptors here all came from a woman under 30 with Graves' hyperthyroidism.

This clonotype was counted at least ten times. This sequence joins TRBV3-1 and TRBJ2-7; 14 nucleotides line up with TRBD2. Trimming removed 8 bases from V and 0 bases from J; junction bases left unmatched: 12. The CDR3 consists of 18 residues. The germline V gene has CDR1 LGHDT and CDR2 YNNKEL (reference sequence). CDR3 coding DNA: TGTGCCAGCGGCTCGGGACTAGCGGGAGCTTTCCGCTCCTACGAGCAGTACTTC. Its protein product is CASGSGLAGAFRSYEQYF.

The rearrangement links TRBV7-9 to TRBJ1-2; D is unclear. The length of the CDR3 is 13 residues. Trimming left V 1 base short and J 5 bases short, with 8 bases between. CDR1 and CDR2 from the germline V gene are SEHNR and FQNEAQ (reference sequence). CDR3 in DNA: TGTGCCAGCAGCTTAGGCCAAATTTATGGCTACACCTTC. This codes for CASSLGQIYGYTF.